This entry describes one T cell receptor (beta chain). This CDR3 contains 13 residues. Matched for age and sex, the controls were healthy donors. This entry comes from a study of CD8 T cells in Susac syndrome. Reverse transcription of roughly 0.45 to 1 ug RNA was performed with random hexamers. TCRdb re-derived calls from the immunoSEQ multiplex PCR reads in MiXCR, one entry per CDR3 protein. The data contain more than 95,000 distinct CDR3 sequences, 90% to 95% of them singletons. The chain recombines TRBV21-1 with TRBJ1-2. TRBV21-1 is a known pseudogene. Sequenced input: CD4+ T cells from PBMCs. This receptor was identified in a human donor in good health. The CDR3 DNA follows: TGTGCCAGCAGCGCCCTCGTAGGCTATGGCTACACCTTC. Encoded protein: CASSALVGYGYTF.